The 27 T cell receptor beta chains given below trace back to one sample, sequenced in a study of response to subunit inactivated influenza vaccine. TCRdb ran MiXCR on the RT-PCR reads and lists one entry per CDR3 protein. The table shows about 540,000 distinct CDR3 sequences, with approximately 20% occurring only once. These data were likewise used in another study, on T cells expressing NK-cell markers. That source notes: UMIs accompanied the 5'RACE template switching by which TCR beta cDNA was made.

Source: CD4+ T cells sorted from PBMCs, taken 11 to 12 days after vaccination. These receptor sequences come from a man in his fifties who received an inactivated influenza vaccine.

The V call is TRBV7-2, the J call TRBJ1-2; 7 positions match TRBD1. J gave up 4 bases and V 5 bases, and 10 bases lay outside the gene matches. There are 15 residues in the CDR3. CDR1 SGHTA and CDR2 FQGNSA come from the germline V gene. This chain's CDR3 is CASSDGTAGVYGYTF. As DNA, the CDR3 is TGTGCCAGCAGCGATGGGACAGCCGGGGTCTATGGCTACACCTTC.

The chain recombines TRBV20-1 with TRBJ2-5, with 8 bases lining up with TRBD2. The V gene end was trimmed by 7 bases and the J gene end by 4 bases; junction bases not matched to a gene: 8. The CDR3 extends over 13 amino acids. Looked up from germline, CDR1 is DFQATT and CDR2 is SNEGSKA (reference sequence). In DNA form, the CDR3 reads TGCAGTGAATTCTCGGGGGGGCGAGAGACCCAGTACTTC. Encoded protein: CSEFSGGRETQYF.

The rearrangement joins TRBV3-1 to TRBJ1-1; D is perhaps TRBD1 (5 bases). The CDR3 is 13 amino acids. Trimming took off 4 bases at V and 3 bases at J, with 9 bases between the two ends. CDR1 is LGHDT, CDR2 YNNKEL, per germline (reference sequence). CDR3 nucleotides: TGTGCCAGCAGCCCGGGGGGGGACACTGAAGCTTTCTTT. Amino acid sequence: CASSPGGDTEAFF. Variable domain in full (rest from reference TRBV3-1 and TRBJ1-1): DTAVSQTPKYLVTQMGNDKSIKCEQNLGHDTMYWYKQDSKKFLKIMFSYNNKELIINETVPNRFSPKSPDKAHLNLHINSLELGDSAVYFCASSPGGDTEAFFGQGTRLTVV.

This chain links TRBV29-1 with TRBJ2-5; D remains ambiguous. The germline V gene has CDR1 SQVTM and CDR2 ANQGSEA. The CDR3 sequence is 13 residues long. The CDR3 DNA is TGCAGTGCCCCTGGGCTAGTGGAGGAGACCCAGTACTTC. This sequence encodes CSAPGLVEETQYF.

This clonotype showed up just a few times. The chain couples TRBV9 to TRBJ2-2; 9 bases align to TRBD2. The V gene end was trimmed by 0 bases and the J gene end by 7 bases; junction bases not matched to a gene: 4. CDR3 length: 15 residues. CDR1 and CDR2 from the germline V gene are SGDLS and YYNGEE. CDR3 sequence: CASSVGTSEIGELFF. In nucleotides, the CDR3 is TGTGCCAGCAGCGTAGGGACTAGCGAGATCGGGGAGCTGTTTTTT.

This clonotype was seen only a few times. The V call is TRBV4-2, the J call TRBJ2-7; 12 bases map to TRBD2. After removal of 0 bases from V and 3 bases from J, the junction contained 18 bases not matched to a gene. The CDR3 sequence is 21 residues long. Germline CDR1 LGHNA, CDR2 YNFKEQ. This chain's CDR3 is CASSQDPLRRGLAGLRYEQYF. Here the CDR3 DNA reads TGTGCCAGCAGCCAAGATCCCCTCAGGAGAGGACTAGCGGGACTCCGCTACGAGCAGTACTTC.

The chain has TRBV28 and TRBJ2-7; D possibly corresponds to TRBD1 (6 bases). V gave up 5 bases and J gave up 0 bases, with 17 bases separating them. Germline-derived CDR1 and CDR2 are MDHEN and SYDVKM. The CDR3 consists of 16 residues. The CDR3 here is CASSPNRTVRSYEQYF. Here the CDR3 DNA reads TGTGCCAGCAGTCCAAACCGGACAGTCCGCTCCTACGAGCAGTACTTC.

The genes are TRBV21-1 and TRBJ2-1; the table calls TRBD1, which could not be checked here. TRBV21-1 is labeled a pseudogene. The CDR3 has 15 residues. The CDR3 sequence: CASSKGGVRGNEQFF. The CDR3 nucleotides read TGTGCCAGCAGCAAAGGGGGGGTGCGGGGAAATGAGCAGTTCTTC.

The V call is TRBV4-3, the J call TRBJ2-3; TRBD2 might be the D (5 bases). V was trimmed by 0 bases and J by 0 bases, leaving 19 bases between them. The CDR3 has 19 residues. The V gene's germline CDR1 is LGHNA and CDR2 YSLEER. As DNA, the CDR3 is TGCGCCAGCAGCCAAGATCCGCGGGTTACGGAAAAAAGCACAGATACGCAGTATTTT. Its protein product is CASSQDPRVTEKSTDTQYF.

CDR3 loop: CASSSDSLVGEQFF. CDR3 bases: TGTGCCAGCAGCTCGGACTCACTAGTGGGTGAGCAGTTCTTC. The genes are TRBV7-3 and TRBJ2-1, with D possibly matching TRBD2 (5 bases). The germline gives CDR1 SGHTA, CDR2 FQGTGA. V was cut by 4 bases and J by 9 bases, with 16 bases left in between. This CDR3 is 14 amino acids long. The full variable domain, rest sourced from reference TRBV7-3 and TRBJ2-1, is GAGVSQTPSNKVTEKGKYVELRCDPISGHTALYWYRQSLGQGPEFLIYFQGTGAADDSGLPNDRFFAVRPEGSVSTLKIQRTERGDSAVYLCASSSDSLVGEQFFGPGTRLTVL.

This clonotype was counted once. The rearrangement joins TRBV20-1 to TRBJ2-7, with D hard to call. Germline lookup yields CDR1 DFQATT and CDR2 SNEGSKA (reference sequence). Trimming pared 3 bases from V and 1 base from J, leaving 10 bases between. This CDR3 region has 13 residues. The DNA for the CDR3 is TGCAGTGCTAGTCGCACAGTATCCTACGAGCAGTACTTC. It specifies CSASRTVSYEQYF.

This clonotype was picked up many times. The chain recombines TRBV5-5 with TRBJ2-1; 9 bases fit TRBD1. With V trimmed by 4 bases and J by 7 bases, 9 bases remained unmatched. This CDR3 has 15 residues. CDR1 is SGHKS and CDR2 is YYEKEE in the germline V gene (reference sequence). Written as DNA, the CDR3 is TGTGCCAGCAGCACGAGGGGACAGGGCGCAAATGAGCAGTTCTTC. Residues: CASSTRGQGANEQFF.

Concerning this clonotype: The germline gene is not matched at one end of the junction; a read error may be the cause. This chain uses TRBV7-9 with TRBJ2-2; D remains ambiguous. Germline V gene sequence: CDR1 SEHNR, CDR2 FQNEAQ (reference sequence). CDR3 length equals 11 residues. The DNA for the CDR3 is TGTGGCGCCTCGAACACCGTGGAGCTGTTTTTT. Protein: CGASNTVELFF.

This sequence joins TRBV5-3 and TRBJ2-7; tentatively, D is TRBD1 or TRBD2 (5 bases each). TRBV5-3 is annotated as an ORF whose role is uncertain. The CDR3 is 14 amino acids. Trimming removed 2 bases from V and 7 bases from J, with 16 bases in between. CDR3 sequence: CARSFEGNPREQYF. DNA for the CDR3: TGTGCCAGAAGCTTTGAGGGGAACCCCCGGGAGCAGTACTTC.

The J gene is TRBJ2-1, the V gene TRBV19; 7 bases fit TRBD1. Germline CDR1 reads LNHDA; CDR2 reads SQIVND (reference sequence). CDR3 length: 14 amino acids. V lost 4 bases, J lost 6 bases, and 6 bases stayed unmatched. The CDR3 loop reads CASSTKGQSNEQFF. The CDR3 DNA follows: TGTGCCAGTAGTACGAAGGGACAGAGCAATGAGCAGTTCTTC.

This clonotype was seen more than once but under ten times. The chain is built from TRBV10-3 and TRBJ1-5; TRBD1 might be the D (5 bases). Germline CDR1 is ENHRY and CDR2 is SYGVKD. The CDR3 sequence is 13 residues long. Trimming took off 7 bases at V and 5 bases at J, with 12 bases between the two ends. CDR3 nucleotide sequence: TGTGCCATCAAGGACACCCCTGATCAGCCCCAGCATTTT. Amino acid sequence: CAIKDTPDQPQHF.

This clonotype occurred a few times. CDR3 in amino acids: CASSLGGNNQETQYF. In DNA, the CDR3 is TGTGCCAGCAGCTTGGGGGGGAACAACCAAGAGACCCAGTACTTC. The chain joins TRBV7-2 to TRBJ2-5, with 7 positions matching TRBD2. This CDR3 comprises 15 residues. J was trimmed by 0 bases and V by 3 bases; bases with no gene match: 4. Germline V gene data show CDR1 as SGHTA and CDR2 as FQGNSA.

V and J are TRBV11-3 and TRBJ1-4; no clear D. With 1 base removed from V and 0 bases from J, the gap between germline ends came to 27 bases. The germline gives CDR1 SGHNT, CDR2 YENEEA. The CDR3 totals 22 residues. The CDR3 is CASSLVSQETKLYTSTNEKLFF. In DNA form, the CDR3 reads TGTGCCAGCAGCTTAGTGTCCCAGGAAACCAAACTCTACACCTCAACTAATGAAAAACTGTTTTTT.

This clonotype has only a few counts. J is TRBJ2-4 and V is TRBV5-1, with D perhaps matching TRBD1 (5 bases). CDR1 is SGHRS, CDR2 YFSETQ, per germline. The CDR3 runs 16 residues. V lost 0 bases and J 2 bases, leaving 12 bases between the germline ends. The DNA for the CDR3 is TGCGCCAGCAGCTTGGGTTCAGGGTTATCCAAAAACATTCAGTACTTC. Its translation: CASSLGSGLSKNIQYF.

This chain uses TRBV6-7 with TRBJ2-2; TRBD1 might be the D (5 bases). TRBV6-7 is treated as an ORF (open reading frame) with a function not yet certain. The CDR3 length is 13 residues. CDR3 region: CGGLKGLTGELFF. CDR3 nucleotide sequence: TGTGGGGGATTGAAGGGGCTGACCGGGGAGCTGTTTTTT.

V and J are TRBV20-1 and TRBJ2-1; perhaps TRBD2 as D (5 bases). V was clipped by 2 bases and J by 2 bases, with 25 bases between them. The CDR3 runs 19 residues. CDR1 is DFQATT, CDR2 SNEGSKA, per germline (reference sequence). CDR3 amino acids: CSARSGRVTITSTYNEQFF. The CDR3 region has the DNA TGCAGTGCTAGATCTGGGAGAGTTACCATCACCAGTACCTACAATGAGCAGTTCTTC.

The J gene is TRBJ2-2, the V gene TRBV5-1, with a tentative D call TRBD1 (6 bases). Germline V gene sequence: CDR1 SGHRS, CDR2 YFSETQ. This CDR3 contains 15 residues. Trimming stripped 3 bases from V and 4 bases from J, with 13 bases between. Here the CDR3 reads CASSSTRGPTGELFF. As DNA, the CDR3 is TGCGCCAGCAGCTCGACCAGGGGCCCCACCGGGGAGCTGTTTTTT.

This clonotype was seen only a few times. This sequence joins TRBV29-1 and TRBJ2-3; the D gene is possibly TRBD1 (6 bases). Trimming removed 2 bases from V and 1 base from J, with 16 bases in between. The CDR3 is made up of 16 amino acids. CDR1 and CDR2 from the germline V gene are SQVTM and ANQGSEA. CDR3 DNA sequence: TGCAGCGTTGAAATAACGGGCAGGGGTGGCACAGATACGCAGTATTTT. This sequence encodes CSVEITGRGGTDTQYF.

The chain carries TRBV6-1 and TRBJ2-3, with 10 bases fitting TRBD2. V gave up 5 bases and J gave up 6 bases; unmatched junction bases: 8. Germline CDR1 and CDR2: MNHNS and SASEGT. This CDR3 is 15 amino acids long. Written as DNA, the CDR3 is TGTGCCAGCAGTAAGCAGCGGGGGGGCCCCGATACGCAGTATTTT. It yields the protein CASSKQRGGPDTQYF.

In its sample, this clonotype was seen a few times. CDR3 protein: CASSYPLFSGNEQFF. Here the CDR3 DNA reads TGTGCCAGCAGTTACCCGCTCTTTAGCGGTAATGAGCAGTTCTTC. This sequence joins TRBV7-2 and TRBJ2-1; D perhaps matches TRBD2 (6 bases). Trimming took 6 bases from V and 7 from J, leaving 19 bases between them. Germline CDR1 reads SGHTA; CDR2 reads FQGNSA. The CDR3 runs to 15 residues.

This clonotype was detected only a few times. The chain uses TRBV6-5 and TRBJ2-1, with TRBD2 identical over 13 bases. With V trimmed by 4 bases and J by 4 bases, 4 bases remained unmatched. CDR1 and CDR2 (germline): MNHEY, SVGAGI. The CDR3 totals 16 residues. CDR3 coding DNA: TGTGCCAGCAGTTTGACGGGACTAGCGGGGTACAATGAGCAGTTCTTC. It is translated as CASSLTGLAGYNEQFF.

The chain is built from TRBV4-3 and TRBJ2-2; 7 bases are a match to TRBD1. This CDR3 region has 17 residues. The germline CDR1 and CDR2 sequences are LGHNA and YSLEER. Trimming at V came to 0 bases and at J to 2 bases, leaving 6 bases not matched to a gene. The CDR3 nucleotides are TGCGCCAGCAGCCAAGACTTCGGGACAGTCAACACCGGGGAGCTGTTTTTT. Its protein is CASSQDFGTVNTGELFF.